These 15 T cell receptor beta chains were sequenced from one sample in a study of cytomegalovirus exposure and HLA in healthy donors. The PCR used 60 Vbeta and 13 Jbeta primers. Some clones are missing from TCRdb's copy, which holds only in-frame ones; the method was immunoSEQ multiplex PCR. The sample has approximately 44,000 clones, approximately 81% seen once. The sequencing sample was made of PBMCs. These receptors all come from a man aged 45-65 years in good health and CMV-seronegative.

This clone has only a few counts. V usage is TRBV28 and J usage is TRBJ2-1; 8 bases agree with TRBD2. The CDR3 loop spans 19 amino acids. From germline, CDR1 is MDHEN and CDR2 SYDVKM. Trimming cost V 8 bases and J 2 bases; bases outside gene matches: 20. The CDR3: CASAPGLAGPRVTYNEQFF. The CDR3 nucleotides are TGTGCCAGCGCACCCGGGCTAGCGGGTCCCCGTGTTACCTACAATGAGCAGTTCTTC.

This clone was counted a single time. This chain uses TRBV15 with TRBJ2-3; the match to TRBD2 covers 9 bases. Germline V gene sequence: CDR1 LNHNV, CDR2 YYDKDF (reference sequence). This CDR3 is 14 amino acids long. The junction had 2 bases not matched to a gene; V was cut back by 1 base and J by 6 bases. CDR3 in amino acids: CATSRVAGGDTQYF. DNA of the CDR3: TGTGCCACCAGCAGAGTGGCGGGGGGGGATACGCAGTATTTT. Drawing the rest from reference TRBV15 and TRBJ2-3, the complete variable domain is DAMVIQNPRYQVTQFGKPVTLSCSQTLNHNVMYWYQQKSSQAPKLLFHYYDKDFNNEADTPDNFQSRRPNTSFCFLDIRSPGLGDTAMYLCATSRVAGGDTQYFGPGTRLTVL.

The chain employs TRBV4-3 and TRBJ2-1; 8 nucleotides match TRBD2. Trimming cost V 0 bases and J 7 bases; bases outside gene matches: 8. This CDR3 has 16 residues. Germline values: CDR1 LGHNA, CDR2 YSLEER. The CDR3 here is CASSQDRSASGNEQFF. The CDR3 DNA reads as TGCGCCAGCAGCCAAGATCGATCGGCTAGCGGGAATGAGCAGTTCTTC.

This clone was seen more than once but under ten times. The chain recombines TRBV4-1 with TRBJ1-2, with D possibly matching TRBD1 (6 bases). The germline gives CDR1 MGHRA, CDR2 YSYEKL. The CDR3 has 14 residues. V lost 1 base and J lost 8, with 14 bases in between. CDR3 in amino acids: CASSQVTATGGYTF. In DNA form, the CDR3 reads TGCGCCAGCAGCCAAGTCACCGCGACAGGCGGCTACACCTTC.

This clone was detected only a few times. The chain employs TRBV20-1 and TRBJ2-7; no reliable D call. Trimming took 1 base from V and 3 from J, leaving 4 bases between them. Germline V gene data show CDR1 as DFQATT and CDR2 as SNEGSKA (reference sequence). This CDR3 spans 11 amino acids. Here the CDR3 reads CSARAGYEQYF. In DNA, the CDR3 is TGCAGTGCTAGAGCGGGCTACGAGCAGTACTTC.

CDR3 DNA: TGTGCCAGCAGCCAAGGAGGAGGGTCCGGGGAGCTGTTTTTT. Protein product: CASSQGGGSGELFF. The J gene is TRBJ2-2, the V gene TRBV4-2; D is perhaps TRBD2 (6 bases). The CDR3 contains 14 residues. Germline V gene lookup returns CDR1 LGHNA and CDR2 YNFKEQ. V lost 1 base and J 6 bases, leaving 9 bases between the germline ends.

The chain uses TRBV6-4 and TRBJ1-5; D gene uncertain. The CDR3 contains 14 residues. Trimming cost V 4 bases and J 7 bases, with 14 bases left between them. Looked up from germline, CDR1 is MRHNA and CDR2 is SNTAGT. The chain's CDR3 is CASSASSGGQPQHF. The CDR3 nucleotides are TGTGCCAGCAGTGCCTCTTCTGGAGGACAGCCCCAGCATTTT.

V usage is TRBV5-4 and J usage is TRBJ2-3, with D possibly being TRBD2 (5 bases). V lost 0 bases, J lost 4 bases, and 9 bases lay in between. There are 14 residues in the CDR3. Germline V gives CDR1 SGHNT, CDR2 YYREEE (reference sequence). This CDR3 is CASSLEEGSDTQYF. In DNA, the CDR3 is TGTGCCAGCAGCTTGGAAGAGGGCTCAGATACGCAGTATTTT.

The J gene is TRBJ1-2, the V gene TRBV28; TRBD1 agrees at 10 bases. V was clipped by 3 bases and J by 5 bases; unmatched bases: 12. The CDR3 contains 17 residues. The germline gives CDR1 MDHEN, CDR2 SYDVKM. The CDR3 spells CASSLNYGTGVPYGYTF. CDR3 bases: TGTGCCAGCAGTTTGAATTATGGGACAGGGGTTCCATATGGCTACACCTTC.

The chain links TRBV5-6 to TRBJ1-1; D not certain. The V gene's germline CDR1 is SGHDT and CDR2 YYEEEE. V gave up 1 base and J gave up 9 bases, with 10 bases separating them. The CDR3 has 12 amino acids. The chain's CDR3 is CASSLYAKKAFF. The CDR3 nucleotides read TGTGCCAGCAGCTTGTACGCGAAAAAAGCTTTCTTT.

V usage is TRBV27 and J usage is TRBJ2-1, with 10 bases identical to TRBD2. V dropped 6 bases and J dropped 8; count of bases not matched to a gene: 10. The CDR3 runs to 15 residues. Germline lookup yields CDR1 MNHEY and CDR2 SMNVEV (reference sequence). The CDR3 nucleotides are TGTGCCAGCAGCAGGCCCCCTAGCGGGAGCGATGAGCAGTTCTTC. It encodes CASSRPPSGSDEQFF.

The chain carries TRBV9 and TRBJ2-1, with 7 bases fitting TRBD2. Germline CDR1 and CDR2: SGDLS and YYNGEE. Losses at the gene ends were 2 bases for V and 9 bases for J; bases not matched to a gene: 29. The CDR3 is 21 residues long. CDR3 amino acids: CASSVGGGVSRWREPQSEQFF. The DNA for the CDR3 is TGTGCCAGCAGCGTGGGGGGGGGTGTCTCTAGATGGCGGGAGCCCCAGAGTGAGCAGTTCTTC. The entire variable domain, with the rest obtained from reference TRBV9 and TRBJ2-1, is as follows: DSGVTQTPKHLITATGQRVTLRCSPRSGDLSVYWYQQSLDQGLQFLIQYYNGEERAKGNILERFSAQQFPDLHSELNLSSLELGDSALYFCASSVGGGVSRWREPQSEQFFGPGTRLTVL.

V usage is TRBV4-1 and J usage is TRBJ2-3, with unresolved D. CDR1 and CDR2 (germline): MGHRA, YSYEKL. V lost 0 bases, J lost 9 bases, and 13 bases lay in between. This CDR3 has 14 residues. The CDR3 region is CASSQDPMARTQYF. CDR3 nucleotides: TGCGCCAGCAGCCAAGATCCGATGGCGCGGACGCAGTATTTT.

The chain carries TRBV7-2 and TRBJ1-2, with 10 bases that match TRBD1. This CDR3 spans 17 amino acids. V was pared by 5 bases and J by 4 bases, with 13 bases of the junction left unmatched. CDR1 is SGHTA and CDR2 is FQGNSA in the germline V gene. CDR3 nucleotides: TGTGCCAGCAGCCTAGGGACAGGGGATACACTAAGCTATGGCTACACCTTC. This gives the protein CASSLGTGDTLSYGYTF.

This clone has just a few counts. The CDR3 region has the DNA TGTGCCAGCAGCTTGGGGGGGACAAGTAGCCCAATTACCTACGAGCAGTACTTC. This sequence encodes CASSLGGTSSPITYEQYF. The chain links TRBV7-2 to TRBJ2-7, with D perhaps TRBD2 (7 bases). CDR3 length equals 18 residues. Germline V gene lookup returns CDR1 SGHTA and CDR2 FQGNSA. The V end lost 3 bases, the J end lost 2 bases, and 23 bases lay between the germline ends.